This T cell receptor (beta chain) was sequenced during a study of blood T cell repertoires in COVID-19. Study details: The United States, Italy and Spain were the sources of the acute and convalescent COVID-19 samples.

Germline loops: CDR1 MDHEN, CDR2 SYDVKM. V was pared by 5 bases and J by 2 bases, with 2 bases of the junction left unmatched. This CDR3 spans 13 amino acids. The table came from immunoSEQ multiplex PCR; TCRdb's copy has only in-frame clones and leaves some out. The sample has about 59,000 clones, roughly 85% seen once; the top ten hold around 3.2%. Sequenced sample: peripheral blood. V gene TRBV28 combines with J gene TRBJ2-7; 8 nucleotides align to TRBD1. The TCR sequence derives from a man in his fifties or sixties with acute or convalescent COVID-19. CDR3 nucleotide sequence: TGTGCCAGCAGTGTACAGGGGGCCTACGAGCAGTACTTC. Translated, it gives CASSVQGAYEQYF.